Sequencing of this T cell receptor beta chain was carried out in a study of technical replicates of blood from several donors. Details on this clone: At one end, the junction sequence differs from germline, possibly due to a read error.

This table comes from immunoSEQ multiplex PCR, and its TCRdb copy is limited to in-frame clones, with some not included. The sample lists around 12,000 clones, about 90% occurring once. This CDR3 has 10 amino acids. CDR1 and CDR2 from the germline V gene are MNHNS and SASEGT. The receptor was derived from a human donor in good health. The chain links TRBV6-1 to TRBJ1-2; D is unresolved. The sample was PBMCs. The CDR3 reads CASSEYVYTF. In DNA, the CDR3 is TGTGCCAGCAGTGAATATGTCTACACCTTC.